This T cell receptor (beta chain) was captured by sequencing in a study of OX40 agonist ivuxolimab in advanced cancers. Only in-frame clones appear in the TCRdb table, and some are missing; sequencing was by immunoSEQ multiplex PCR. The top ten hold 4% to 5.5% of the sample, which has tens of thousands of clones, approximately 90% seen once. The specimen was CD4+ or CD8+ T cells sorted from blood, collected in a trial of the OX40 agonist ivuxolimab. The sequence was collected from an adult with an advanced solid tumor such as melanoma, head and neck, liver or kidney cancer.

This chain's CDR3 is CASSLRGNSGNTIYF. The CDR3 region has the DNA TGTGCCAGCAGCTTACGGGGGAACTCTGGAAACACCATATATTTT. The rearrangement joins TRBV7-9 to TRBJ1-3; tentatively, D is TRBD1 (5 bases). V was clipped by 2 bases and J by 0 bases, with 8 bases between them. Germline assignment: CDR1 SEHNR and CDR2 FQNEAQ (reference sequence). The CDR3 spans 15 residues.